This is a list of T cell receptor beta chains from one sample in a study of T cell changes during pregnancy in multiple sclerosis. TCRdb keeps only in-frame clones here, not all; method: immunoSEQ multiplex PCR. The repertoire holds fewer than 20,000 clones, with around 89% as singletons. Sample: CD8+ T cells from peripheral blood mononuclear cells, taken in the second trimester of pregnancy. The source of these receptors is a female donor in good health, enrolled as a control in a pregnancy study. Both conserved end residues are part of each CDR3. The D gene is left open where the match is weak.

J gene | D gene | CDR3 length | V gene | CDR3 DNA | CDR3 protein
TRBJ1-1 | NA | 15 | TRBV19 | TGTGCCAGTAGTATAGATCTTACAGCAAACACTGAAGCTTTCTTT | CASSIDLTANTEAFF
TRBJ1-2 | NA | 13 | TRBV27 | TGTGCCAGCAGACCCGGGGGTCGATATGGCTACACCTTC | CASRPGGRYGYTF
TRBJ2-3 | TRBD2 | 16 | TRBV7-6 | TGTGCCAGCAGCCGTCGTAGCGGGCCAAGCACAGATACGCAGTATTTT | CASSRRSGPSTDTQYF
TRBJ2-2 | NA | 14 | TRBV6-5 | TGTGCCAGCAGGGGGACAACGGAGACCGGGGAGCTGTTTTTT | CASRGTTETGELFF
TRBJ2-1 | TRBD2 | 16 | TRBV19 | TGTGCCAGTAGTTGGGGAGGGCGCGGGAGGGCCCATGAGCAGTTCTTC | CASSWGGRGRAHEQFF
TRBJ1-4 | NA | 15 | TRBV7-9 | TGTGCCAGCAGCTCCGGCCAGGGGAACCAAGAAAAACTGTTTTTT | CASSSGQGNQEKLFF
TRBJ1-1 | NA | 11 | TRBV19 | TGTGCCAGTAGTGCGGGGACTGAAGCTTTCTTT | CASSAGTEAFF
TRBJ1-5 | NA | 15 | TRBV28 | TGTGCCAGCAGTTTAGGCAGGGAATTGAATCAGCCCCAGCATTTT | CASSLGRELNQPQHF
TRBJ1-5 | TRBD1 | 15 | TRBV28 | TGTGCCAGCAGTTTCCCAGGGGGTTTCAATCAGCCCCAGCATTTT | CASSFPGGFNQPQHF
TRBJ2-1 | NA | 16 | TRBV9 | TGTGCCAGCAACACCCCAGCAGGGGGGAGCAAAAATGAGCAGTTCTTC | CASNTPAGGSKNEQFF
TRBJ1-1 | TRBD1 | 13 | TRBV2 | TGTGCCAGCGCGGGACAGGGAATGGCTGAAGCTTTCTTT | CASAGQGMAEAFF
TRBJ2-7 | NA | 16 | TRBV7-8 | TGTGCCAGCAGCTACTACGGACTTTGGAGCTCCTACGAGCAGTACTTC | CASSYYGLWSSYEQYF